The 29 T cell receptor beta chains below all came from one sample that was sequenced in a study of memory CD4+ T cells and cytomegalovirus serostatus. Assay used: immunoSEQ multiplex PCR; TCRdb lists only in-frame clones, some missing. The sample carries some 44,000 clones, approximately 84% recorded once. The sort gate was single viable CD3+CD4+CD8-CD45RO+ cells for memory CD4+ T cells. The material sequenced was memory CD4+ T cells from blood. The receptor set was obtained from an adult in good health and CMV-seronegative.

CDR3 in amino acids: CASSPGTGWNQPQHF. The CDR3 DNA is TGTGCCAGCAGCCCAGGGACAGGGTGGAATCAGCCCCAGCATTTT. The rearrangement joins TRBV9 to TRBJ1-5, with 9 bases fitting TRBD1. Germline values: CDR1 SGDLS, CDR2 YYNGEE. The CDR3 loop spans 15 amino acids. The ends lost 4 bases at V and 4 bases at J; junction bases unmatched: 6.

J is TRBJ2-4 and V is TRBV6-1; TRBD1 is a possible D gene (6 bases). Trimming removed 5 bases at V and 0 bases at J, with 23 bases between. CDR1 and CDR2 from the germline V gene are MNHNS and SASEGT. This CDR3 contains 19 residues. The CDR3, as DNA: TGTGCCAGCAGTCAAGACAGGCAATCGACAAAACTAGCCAAAAACATTCAGTACTTC. Translating it yields CASSQDRQSTKLAKNIQYF.

V usage is TRBV7-3 and J usage is TRBJ1-6; D gene uncertain. Germline V lookup: CDR1 SGHTA, CDR2 FQGTGA. The CDR3 sequence is 13 residues long. V lost 1 base and J 8 bases, leaving 6 bases between the germline ends. CDR3 protein: CASSLMRDSPLHF. The CDR3 DNA reads TGTGCCAGCAGCTTAATGAGGGATTCACCCCTCCACTTT.

DNA for the CDR3: TGTGCCAGCAGCTCCGTCGTAACAGATACGCAGTATTTT. Protein: CASSSVVTDTQYF. The rearrangement links TRBV5-6 to TRBJ2-3; D not resolved. The CDR3 covers 13 residues. CDR1 is SGHDT and CDR2 is YYEEEE in the germline V gene. V was pared by 3 bases and J by 3 bases, with 8 bases between. The variable domain in full, with the rest retrieved from reference TRBV5-6 and TRBJ2-3, is DAGVTQSPTHLIKTRGQQVTLRCSPKSGHDTVSWYQQALGQGPQFIFQYYEEEERQRGNFPDRFSGHQFPNYSSELNVNALLLGDSALYLCASSSVVTDTQYFGPGTRLTVL.

The chain couples TRBV6-5 to TRBJ1-1; tentatively, D is TRBD1 (5 bases). The CDR3 is 14 residues long. Trimming left V 7 bases short and J 0 bases short, with 12 bases between. The germline V gene has CDR1 MNHEY and CDR2 SVGAGI. The CDR3 DNA follows: TGTGCCAGCAAGGACAATCTTATGAACACTGAAGCTTTCTTT. As protein: CASKDNLMNTEAFF.

This clone was seen a few times. The chain joins TRBV5-1 to TRBJ2-1, with TRBD1 matching 8 bases. This CDR3 is built from 16 residues. Trimming removed 4 bases from V and 4 bases from J; junction bases left unmatched: 10. Germline lookup yields CDR1 SGHRS and CDR2 YFSETQ. CDR3 sequence reads: CASSPGGASNYNEQFF. The CDR3, as DNA: TGCGCCAGCAGCCCAGGGGGCGCGTCTAATTACAATGAGCAGTTCTTC.

The V gene is TRBV7-9, the J gene TRBJ2-1; 7 bases fit TRBD1. The ends lost 5 bases at V and 9 bases at J; junction bases unmatched: 7. The CDR3 totals 13 residues. Germline lookup yields CDR1 SEHNR and CDR2 FQNEAQ (reference sequence). CDR3 DNA sequence: TGTGCCAGCAGCCCGACAGGGACGGGTGAGCAGTTCTTC. Amino acids: CASSPTGTGEQFF.

The rearrangement links TRBV23-1 to TRBJ2-7; a weak D match, TRBD1 (6 bases). TRBV23-1 is identified as an open reading frame with a role that is uncertain. V lost 4 bases to trimming and J lost 5 bases, with 18 bases between them. The CDR3 sequence is 15 residues long. The chain's CDR3 is CASSRYRVRFHEQYF. The CDR3 bases are TGCGCCAGCAGTCGCTACAGGGTTAGGTTCCACGAGCAGTACTTC.

This clone was seen only a few times. CDR3 protein: CASSSAGVSYNEQFF. The CDR3 bases are TGTGCCAGCAGCTCCGCGGGGGTTTCCTACAATGAGCAGTTCTTC. The V call is TRBV7-2, the J call TRBJ2-1, with TRBD2 identical over 7 bases. The CDR3 sequence is 15 residues long. V gave up 4 bases and J gave up 1 base; unmatched junction bases: 4. The germline V gene encodes CDR1 SGHTA and CDR2 FQGNSA.

The chain uses TRBV29-1 and TRBJ2-5, with D uncertain. Germline loops: CDR1 SQVTM, CDR2 ANQGSEA. With 6 bases removed from V and 4 bases from J, the gap between germline ends came to 9 bases. The CDR3 spans 11 residues. The CDR3 nucleotides are TGCAGCGTCCTCCCGGGAGAGACCCAGTACTTC. Protein sequence: CSVLPGETQYF.

The chain uses TRBV5-1 and TRBJ2-3; 7 bases map to TRBD1. The CDR3 is 16 residues long. The J segment lost 2 bases and the V segment lost 4 bases, leaving 10 bases of the junction unmatched. Germline CDR1 reads SGHRS; CDR2 reads YFSETQ. This chain's CDR3 is CASSGSRGFSTDTQYF. DNA of the CDR3: TGCGCCAGCAGCGGAAGCAGGGGGTTCTCCACAGATACGCAGTATTTT. The entire variable domain, with the rest obtained from reference TRBV5-1 and TRBJ2-3, is as follows: KAGVTQTPRYLIKTRGQQVTLSCSPISGHRSVSWYQQTPGQGLQFLFEYFSETQRNKGNFPGRFSGRQFSNSRSEMNVSTLELGDSALYLCASSGSRGFSTDTQYFGPGTRLTVL.

The rearrangement uses TRBV30 and TRBJ2-7; 10 nucleotides align to TRBD1. This CDR3 is 13 amino acids long. Germline CDR1 and CDR2: GTSNPN and SVGIG (reference sequence). Trimming removed 3 bases from V and 3 bases from J; junction bases left unmatched: 2. CDR3 amino acids: CAWRGQGHYEQYF. The DNA for the CDR3 is TGTGCCTGGAGGGGACAGGGGCACTACGAGCAGTACTTC.

The CDR3 here is CASSPGTGGTDTQYF. CDR3 bases: TGTGCCAGCAGTCCCGGGACAGGGGGTACAGATACGCAGTATTTT. The chain joins TRBV7-6 to TRBJ2-3; 11 bases match TRBD1. CDR3 length: 15 residues. V was pared by 6 bases and J by 3 bases, with 5 bases of the junction left unmatched. Germline loops: CDR1 SGHVS, CDR2 FNYEAQ.

This clone was counted between two and nine times. The rearrangement uses TRBV7-8 and TRBJ2-1, with 14 positions matching TRBD2. Trimming at V came to 1 base and at J to 9 bases, leaving 8 bases not matched to a gene. Germline loops: CDR1 SGHVS, CDR2 FQNEAQ. The CDR3 spans 17 residues. As DNA, the CDR3 is TGTGCCAGCAGCTTAGGGAAAGGACTAGCGGGGGGTGGTGAGCAGTTCTTC. Translating it yields CASSLGKGLAGGGEQFF.

The V call is TRBV10-3, the J call TRBJ1-3; D is undetermined. This CDR3 has 14 residues. V was shortened by 6 bases and J by 2 bases, with 11 bases between the two germline ends. Germline CDR1 and CDR2: ENHRY and SYGVKD. The CDR3 region has the DNA TGTGCCATCAGCGACGGATCGACTGGAAACACCATATATTTT. Translating gives CAISDGSTGNTIYF.

The rearrangement links TRBV28 to TRBJ2-4, with unresolved D. The CDR3 loop spans 14 amino acids. Between the trimmed V and J ends, which lost 2 bases and 8 bases, there was a span of 13 bases. Germline CDR1 is MDHEN and CDR2 is SYDVKM. This chain's CDR3 is CASSLAGRKDIQYF. The CDR3 DNA sequence: TGTGCCAGCAGTTTAGCAGGTAGAAAAGACATTCAGTACTTC.

The DNA of the CDR3 is TGTGCCAGCAGCGTGATAAAAACCGGGGAGCTGTTTTTT. Encoded protein: CASSVIKTGELFF. J is TRBJ2-2 and V is TRBV7-3, with no clear D. This CDR3 contains 13 residues. CDR1 and CDR2 from the germline V gene are SGHTA and FQGTGA. The V gene lost 5 bases and the J gene lost 5 bases, with 9 bases spanning the gap.

V is TRBV20-1 and J is TRBJ1-4; D not resolved. The CDR3 contains 11 residues. Deletions cut 6 bases from V and 5 bases from J, with 7 bases between. CDR1 is DFQATT and CDR2 is SNEGSKA in the germline V gene (reference sequence). The CDR3 nucleotides are TGCAGTGCGAAGCGAAATGAAAAACTGTTTTTT. This encodes CSAKRNEKLFF.

This chain links TRBV19 with TRBJ2-3, with a possible D match to TRBD2 (5 bases). The CDR3 extends over 15 amino acids. Trimming shortened V by 1 base and J by 3 bases, and 11 bases separated the two germline ends. From germline, CDR1 is LNHDA and CDR2 SQIVND (reference sequence). As DNA, the CDR3 is TGTGCCAGTAGTATAGCTACGGGAAGGACAGATACGCAGTATTTT. Translating it yields CASSIATGRTDTQYF.

The chain recombines TRBV6-5 with TRBJ1-3; TRBD1 matches 7 bases. Per the germline V gene, CDR1 is MNHEY and CDR2 is SVGAGI. The CDR3 length is 15 residues. The junction had 6 bases not matched to a gene; V was cut back by 7 bases and J by 0 bases. Written as DNA, the CDR3 is TGTGCCAGCACTCGAACAGGGGACTCTGGAAACACCATATATTTT. Residues: CASTRTGDSGNTIYF.

The chain employs TRBV5-4 and TRBJ2-5; D remains ambiguous. CDR1 SGHNT and CDR2 YYREEE come from the germline V gene (reference sequence). The CDR3 has 14 residues. Trimming shortened V by 0 bases and J by 4 bases, and 10 bases separated the two germline ends. The CDR3 nucleotides read TGTGCCAGCAGCTTGGCCGGTCAGGTAGAGACCCAGTACTTC. Amino acid sequence: CASSLAGQVETQYF.

The CDR3 bases are TGTGCCAGCAGCCCACCGGCCTACGAGCAGTACTTC. Encoded protein: CASSPPAYEQYF. This chain joins TRBV9 and TRBJ2-7; no clear D. V dropped 4 bases and J dropped 2 bases, with 7 bases sitting between them. The CDR3 totals 12 residues. Germline CDR1 and CDR2: SGDLS and YYNGEE.

On this clone itself: The sample carries other DNA sequences with the same CDR3. The CDR3 loop is CASSSRMNTEAFF. CDR3 DNA sequence: TGTGCCAGCAGTAGCAGGATGAACACTGAAGCTTTCTTT. The chain combines TRBV27 with TRBJ1-1, with no clear D. Trimming shortened V by 5 bases and J by 0 bases, and 7 bases separated the two germline ends. CDR1 and CDR2 from the germline V gene are MNHEY and SMNVEV (reference sequence). The CDR3 consists of 13 residues.

The J gene is TRBJ2-3, the V gene TRBV7-2, with D possibly TRBD2 on 5 matching bases. The length of the CDR3 is 14 residues. With 5 bases removed from V and 4 bases from J, the gap between germline ends came to 13 bases. Germline CDR1 and CDR2: SGHTA and FQGNSA. This CDR3 reads CASSGGPWPDTQYF. The CDR3 region has the DNA TGTGCCAGCAGCGGCGGGCCATGGCCAGATACGCAGTATTTT.

J is TRBJ1-1 and V is TRBV2, with a tentative D call TRBD1 (6 bases). Germline CDR1 reads SNHLY; CDR2 reads FYNNEI. The CDR3 loop spans 16 amino acids. V was trimmed by 7 bases and J by 0 bases, leaving 18 bases between them. CDR3 nucleotides: TGTGCCAGCACCCTGGGGGGGGGCGAGATGAACACTGAAGCTTTCTTT. Its translation is CASTLGGGEMNTEAFF.

This clone has a single count. The chain combines TRBV5-6 with TRBJ2-1, with D tentatively TRBD2 (5 bases). V lost 0 bases, J lost 3 bases, and 16 bases lay in between. The CDR3 has 17 residues. Germline-derived CDR1 and CDR2 are SGHDT and YYEEEE. The chain's CDR3 is CASSLVAAGRGYNEQFF. The DNA for the CDR3 is TGTGCCAGCAGCTTGGTGGCGGCGGGTCGAGGCTACAATGAGCAGTTCTTC. Using reference TRBV5-6 and TRBJ2-1 for the parts outside the CDR3, the full variable domain is DAGVTQSPTHLIKTRGQQVTLRCSPKSGHDTVSWYQQALGQGPQFIFQYYEEEERQRGNFPDRFSGHQFPNYSSELNVNALLLGDSALYLCASSLVAAGRGYNEQFFGPGTRLTVL.

This chain links TRBV2 with TRBJ2-5, with 10 positions matching TRBD2. The CDR3 runs to 15 residues. V lost 1 base and J lost 5; bases outside the gene matches: 4. Looked up from germline, CDR1 is SNHLY and CDR2 is FYNNEI. Here the CDR3 reads CASSEERGGSETQYF. The CDR3 nucleotides read TGTGCCAGCAGTGAAGAGCGGGGGGGCAGTGAGACCCAGTACTTC.

The CDR3 nucleotides read TGTGCCAGCAGCTTTTTGGACAGGGGTCATCAGCCCCAGCATTTT. This codes for CASSFLDRGHQPQHF. The J gene is TRBJ1-5, the V gene TRBV7-2, with TRBD1 matching 9 bases. The CDR3 runs 15 residues. The V and J ends lost 3 bases and 5 bases, in that order; junction bases with no gene match: 5. Germline CDR1 is SGHTA and CDR2 is FQGNSA.

CDR3 amino acids: CASSLGPGGGETQYF. Here the CDR3 DNA reads TGTGCCAGCAGCTTAGGGCCCGGGGGGGGAGAGACCCAGTACTTC. The gene calls are TRBV7-2 and TRBJ2-5; 8 positions match TRBD2. The germline V gene encodes CDR1 SGHTA and CDR2 FQGNSA. V trimming: 1 base; J trimming: 4 bases; junction bases outside the gene matches: 5. The length of the CDR3 is 15 residues.